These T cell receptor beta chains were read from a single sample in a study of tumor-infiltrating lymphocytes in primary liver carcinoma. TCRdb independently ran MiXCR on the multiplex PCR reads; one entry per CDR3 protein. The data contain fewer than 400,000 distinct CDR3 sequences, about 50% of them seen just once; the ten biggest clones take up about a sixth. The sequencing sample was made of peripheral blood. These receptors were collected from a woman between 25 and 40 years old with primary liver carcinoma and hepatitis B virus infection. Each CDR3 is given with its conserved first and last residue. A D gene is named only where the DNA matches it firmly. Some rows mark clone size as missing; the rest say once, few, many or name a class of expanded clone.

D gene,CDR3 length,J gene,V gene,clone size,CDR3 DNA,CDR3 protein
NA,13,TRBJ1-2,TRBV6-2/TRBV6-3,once,TGTGCCAGCAGGTCGGATCCTAACTATGGCTACACCTTC,CASRSDPNYGYTF
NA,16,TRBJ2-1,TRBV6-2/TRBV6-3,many,TGTGCCAGCAGTCCGCGAGAAGCGCCGTGGTACAATGAGCAGTTCTTC,CASSPREAPWYNEQFF
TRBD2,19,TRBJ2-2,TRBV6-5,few,TGTGCCAGCAGTTACTCGAAGGTTTCTAGCGGGAGTTGGGTCGGGGAGCTGTTTTTT,CASSYSKVSSGSWVGELFF
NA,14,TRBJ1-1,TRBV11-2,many,TGTGCCAGCAGCTTATTCCAGGCGAACACTGAAGCTTTCTTT,CASSLFQANTEAFF
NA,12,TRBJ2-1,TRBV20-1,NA,TGCAGTGCTAGTATGGGCCTAAATGAGCAGTTCTTC,CSASMGLNEQFF
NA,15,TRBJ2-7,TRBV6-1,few,TGTGCCAGCAGTCGCAAGGAGTGGACCCCCGACGAGCAGTACTTC,CASSRKEWTPDEQYF
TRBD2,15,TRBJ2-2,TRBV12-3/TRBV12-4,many,TGTGCCAGCACTTTAACTAGCGGGAGAACCGGGGAGCTGTTTTTT,CASTLTSGRTGELFF
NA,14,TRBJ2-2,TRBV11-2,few,TGTGCCAGCAGCATAGTATCCGACACCGGGGAGCTGTTTTTT,CASSIVSDTGELFF
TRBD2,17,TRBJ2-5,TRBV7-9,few,TGTGCCAGCAGCTTGGGACTAGCGGGAATGGGACAAGAGACCCAGTACTTC,CASSLGLAGMGQETQYF
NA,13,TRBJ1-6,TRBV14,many,TGTGCCAGCAGCTCCCCCCCCGCGTCACCCCTCCACTTT,CASSSPPASPLHF
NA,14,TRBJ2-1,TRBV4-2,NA,TGTGCCAGGAGCCAGGCAGGGGCTTACAATGAGCAGTTCTTC,CARSQAGAYNEQFF
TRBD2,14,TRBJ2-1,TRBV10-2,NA,TGCGCCGCCAATGGCGGGAGTAACCTCAATGTGCAGTTCTTC,CAANGGSNLNVQFF
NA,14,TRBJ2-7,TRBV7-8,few,TGTGCCAGCAGCCAAAAGTTTACACCGTACGAGCAGTACTTC,CASSQKFTPYEQYF
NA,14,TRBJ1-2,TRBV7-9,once,TGTGCCAGCAGCTTATTCGAGGGCGCCGGCGGCTACACCTTC,CASSLFEGAGGYTF
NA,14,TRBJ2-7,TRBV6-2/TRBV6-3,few,TGTGCCAGCAGTTACTCGAGCCTAGTCTACGAGCAGTACTTC,CASSYSSLVYEQYF
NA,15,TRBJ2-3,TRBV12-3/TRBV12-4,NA,TGTGCCGGCAGCCCCGAGCGAGGTATTAGGGGTACGCAGTATTTT,CAGSPERGIRGTQYF
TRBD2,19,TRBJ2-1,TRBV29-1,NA,TGCAGCGTTGAAATCCGGATTAGCGGGAGATTATTCGGGTACAATGAGCAGTTCTTC,CSVEIRISGRLFGYNEQFF
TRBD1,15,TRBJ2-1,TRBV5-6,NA,TGTGTCAGCAGCTTCAGGACAGGGGTAGGCAATGAGCAGTTCTTC,CVSSFRTGVGNEQFF
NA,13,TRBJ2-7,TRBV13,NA,TGTGCCAGCAGCACCCGGACTAACTACGAGCAGTACTTC,CASSTRTNYEQYF
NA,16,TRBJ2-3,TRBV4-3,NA,TGCGCCAGCAGCCCCCGACTAGATATACCAGGCGGTACGCAGTATTTT,CASSPRLDIPGGTQYF
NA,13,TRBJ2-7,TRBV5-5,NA,TGTGCCAGCAGCTTTCCAGGAAGTAACGAGCAGTACTTC,CASSFPGSNEQYF
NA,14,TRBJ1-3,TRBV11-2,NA,TGTGCCAGGAGCCGGGACTACTCTGGAAACACCAAATATTTT,CARSRDYSGNTKYF
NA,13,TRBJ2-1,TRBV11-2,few,TGTGCCAGCAGCTTGGAGGGGTTTGATGAGCAGTTCTTC,CASSLEGFDEQFF
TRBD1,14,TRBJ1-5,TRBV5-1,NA,TGCGCCAGCAGCATGACAGGGGGCAATCAGCCCCAGCATTTT,CASSMTGGNQPQHF
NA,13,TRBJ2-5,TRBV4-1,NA,TGCGCCAGCAGCTCGGATCTTCAAGAGACCCAGTACTTC,CASSSDLQETQYF
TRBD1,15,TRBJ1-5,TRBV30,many,TGTGCCTGGAGGCCGGGACAGGCTAGCAATCAGCCCCAGCATTTT,CAWRPGQASNQPQHF
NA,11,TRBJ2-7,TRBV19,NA,TGTGCCACCCGGGACGGCTACGAGCAGTACTTC,CATRDGYEQYF
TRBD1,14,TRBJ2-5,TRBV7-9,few,TGTGCCAGCAGCTTTGGACAGGGTTGGGAGACCCAGTACTTC,CASSFGQGWETQYF
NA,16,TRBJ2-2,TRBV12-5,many,TGTGCTAGTGGTCCCTCCCGGTGGGAGCACACCGGGGAGCTGTTTTTT,CASGPSRWEHTGELFF
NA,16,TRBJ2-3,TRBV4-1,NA,TGCGCCAGCAGCCAAGCCTCTATGCGGACTACAGATACGCAGTATTTT,CASSQASMRTTDTQYF
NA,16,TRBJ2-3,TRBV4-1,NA,TGCGCCAGCAGCCAACAGGCTGCCAGGGCCACAGGTACGCAGTATTTT,CASSQQAARATGTQYF
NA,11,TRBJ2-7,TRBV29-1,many,TGCAGCGCCAGGAGCTCCTACGAGCAGTACTTC,CSARSSYEQYF
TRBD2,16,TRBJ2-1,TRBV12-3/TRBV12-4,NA,TGTGTCAGCAGCAATTTAGCGGGAGGGCCGGGGAATGAGCAGTTCTTC,CVSSNLAGGPGNEQFF
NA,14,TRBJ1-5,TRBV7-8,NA,TGTGCCAGCAGCCGCATGGAGTTCAATCAGCCCCTGCATTTT,CASSRMEFNQPLHF
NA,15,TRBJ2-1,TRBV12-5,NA,TGTGCTAATGGTCTACCCCGGGGTGAATACAATGAGCAGTTCTTC,CANGLPRGEYNEQFF
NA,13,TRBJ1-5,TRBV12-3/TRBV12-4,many,TGTGCCAGCAGTTCTACAGGGAATCAGCCCCAGCATTTT,CASSSTGNQPQHF
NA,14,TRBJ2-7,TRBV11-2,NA,TGTGTCAACAGCTTGGACAGAGGGTCTTACGAGCAGTACTTC,CVNSLDRGSYEQYF
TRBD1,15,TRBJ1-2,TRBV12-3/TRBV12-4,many,TGTGCCAGCAGTACCGCCGGGACAGGGACCTATGGCTACACCTTC,CASSTAGTGTYGYTF
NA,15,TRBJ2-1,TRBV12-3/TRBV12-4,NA,TGTGCCACCTCCGAGGGGACACTGAGCGACAATGAGCAGTTCTTC,CATSEGTLSDNEQFF
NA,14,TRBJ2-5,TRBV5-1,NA,TGCGCCAGCAGCTTGGGCGGATACCAAGAGACCCAGTACTTC,CASSLGGYQETQYF
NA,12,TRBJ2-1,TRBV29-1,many,TGCAGCGTTCCTTCCGGGAGCAATGAGCAGTTCTTC,CSVPSGSNEQFF
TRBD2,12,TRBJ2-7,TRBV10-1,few,TGCGCCAGCAGTGAGGGGGAGGGCGCGCCGTACTTC,CASSEGEGAPYF
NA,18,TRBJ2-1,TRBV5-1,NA,TGCGCCAGCAGCTTGGTAGACAAAGCGGGACCAGGGGGCAATGAGCAGTTCTTC,CASSLVDKAGPGGNEQFF
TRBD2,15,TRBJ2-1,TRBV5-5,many,TGTGCCAGCAGTCTTATAGCGGGAGTTCGAAATGAGCAGTTCTTC,CASSLIAGVRNEQFF